The 7 T cell receptor beta chains in this list originate from one sample, sequenced in a study of immune heterogeneity within non-small cell lung tumors listed by TCRdb under 2018. Genomic DNA extracted from bulk tumor tissue served as TCR template, with 600 ng gDNA amplified per sample. During surgery, multiple biopsies were taken from each primary tumor and placed as far apart as possible within the tumor mass. The study cohort was described as untreated, and patients were newly diagnosed NSCLC cases undergoing curative surgery. The sequencing machine was a HiSeq X Ten. The TCR beta CDR3 region was amplified with a multiplex PCR system whose first round of approximately 10 cycles used 32 V-gene forward primers and 13 J-gene reverse primers. Starting from the raw public reads, TCRdb applied fastp trimming at Q25, assembled clones with MiXCR and retained in-frame beta chains. Rows with a matching CDR3 protein are joined into one entry that keeps the most common DNA and genes. The sample includes 3,200 or so distinct CDR3 sequences, with 20% to 25% observed a single time. The ten most abundant clones make up 16% of the sample.

The sequencing sample was made of lung tumor tissue. The receptors here all came from a man between 60 and 75 years old with non-small cell lung cancer.

J is TRBJ1-1 and V is TRBV19; 10 nucleotides match TRBD1. The CDR3 extends over 17 amino acids. Germline CDR1 is LNHDA and CDR2 is SQIVND (reference sequence). The V gene end was trimmed by 4 bases and the J gene end by 5 bases; junction bases not matched to a gene: 13. CDR3 DNA: TGTGCCAGTAGTAGGGCGGGGGACAGGGGAGGAAGAACTGAAGCTTTCTTT. Its translation is CASSRAGDRGGRTEAFF.

With respect to this clonotype: This may be a read error: a much more frequent sequence differs by one nucleotide. V and J are TRBV9 and TRBJ1-3, with D unclear. The germline gives CDR1 SGDLS, CDR2 YYNGEE. The CDR3 loop spans 13 amino acids. For the CDR3, the DNA is TGTGCCAGCAGCACCGGGTCTGGAAACATCATATATTTT. It translates to CASSTGSGNIIYF.

This clonotype ranks as medium-sized. This sequence joins TRBV20-1 and TRBJ2-1; a weak D match, TRBD2 (6 bases). V was shortened by 1 base and J by 12 bases, with 13 bases between the two germline ends. The CDR3 covers 12 residues. Germline V gene lookup returns CDR1 DFQATT and CDR2 SNEGSKA (reference sequence). The CDR3 DNA is TGCAGTGCTAGAGTGGAGGGAGGAACGCAGTTCTTC. This sequence encodes CSARVEGGTQFF.

As for this clonotype: A much larger clonotype is one base distant, so this may be a read error. The CDR3: CASSSATEDFF. For the CDR3, the DNA is TGTGCCAGCAGTTCTGCCACTGAAGATTTCTTT. The rearrangement links TRBV28 to TRBJ1-1; no reliable D call. CDR1 MDHEN and CDR2 SYDVKM come from the germline V gene. This CDR3 contains 11 residues.

This clonotype counts as medium-sized. V and J are TRBV10-2 and TRBJ2-3, with a possible D match to TRBD2 (6 bases). V was cut by 0 bases and J by 2 bases, with 12 bases left in between. Germline values: CDR1 WSHSY, CDR2 SAAADI. The CDR3 covers 16 residues. The CDR3 here is CASSESAGSDTDTQYF. As DNA, the CDR3 is TGCGCCAGCAGTGAGTCGGCGGGATCCGACACAGATACGCAGTATTTT.

Comments on this clonotype: A read error may explain this, as a much larger clone is one base away. The genes are TRBV2 and TRBJ2-1; D call uncertain. The CDR3 runs 13 residues. Germline CDR1 reads SNHLY; CDR2 reads FYNNEI. The chain's CDR3 is CASSENSDNEQFF. CDR3 bases: TGTGCCAGCAGTGAGAACTCCGACAATGAGCAGTTCTTC. Variable domain in full (rest from reference TRBV2 and TRBJ2-1): EPEVTQTPSHQVTQMGQEVILRCVPISNHLYFYWYRQILGQKVEFLVSFYNNEISEKSEIFDDQFSVERPDGSNFTLKIRSTKLEDSAMYFCASSENSDNEQFFGPGTRLTVL.

In its sample, this clonotype is medium-sized. CDR3 nucleotide sequence: TGTGCCAGCAACCCCGTAGGGGAACTGAACACTGAAGCTTTCTTT. It specifies CASNPVGELNTEAFF. The chain recombines TRBV7-9 with TRBJ1-1, with D possibly matching TRBD1 (5 bases). V was shortened by 7 bases and J by 0 bases, with 15 bases between the two germline ends. Germline CDR1 reads SEHNR; CDR2 reads FQNEAQ (reference sequence). The CDR3 has 15 amino acids. The complete variable domain, with remaining parts taken from reference TRBV7-9 and TRBJ1-1, reads DTGVSQNPRHKITKRGQNVTFRCDPISEHNRLYWYRQTLGQGPEFLTYFQNEAQLEKSRLLSDRFSAERPKGSFSTLEIQRTEQGDSAMYLCASNPVGELNTEAFFGQGTRLTVV.